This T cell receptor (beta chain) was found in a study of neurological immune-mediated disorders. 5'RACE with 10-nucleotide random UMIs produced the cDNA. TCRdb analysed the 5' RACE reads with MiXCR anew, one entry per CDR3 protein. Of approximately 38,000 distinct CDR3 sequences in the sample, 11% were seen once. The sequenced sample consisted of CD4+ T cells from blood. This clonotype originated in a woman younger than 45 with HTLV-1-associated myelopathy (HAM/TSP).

The CDR3 reads CASKGGLNTEAFF. CDR3 in DNA: TGTGCCAGCAAAGGGGGGCTTAACACTGAAGCTTTCTTT. The gene calls are TRBV10-3 and TRBJ1-1, with a tentative D call TRBD1 (6 bases). The length of the CDR3 is 13 residues. Germline values: CDR1 ENHRY, CDR2 SYGVKD. Trimming cost V 10 bases and J 2 bases, with 14 bases left between them.